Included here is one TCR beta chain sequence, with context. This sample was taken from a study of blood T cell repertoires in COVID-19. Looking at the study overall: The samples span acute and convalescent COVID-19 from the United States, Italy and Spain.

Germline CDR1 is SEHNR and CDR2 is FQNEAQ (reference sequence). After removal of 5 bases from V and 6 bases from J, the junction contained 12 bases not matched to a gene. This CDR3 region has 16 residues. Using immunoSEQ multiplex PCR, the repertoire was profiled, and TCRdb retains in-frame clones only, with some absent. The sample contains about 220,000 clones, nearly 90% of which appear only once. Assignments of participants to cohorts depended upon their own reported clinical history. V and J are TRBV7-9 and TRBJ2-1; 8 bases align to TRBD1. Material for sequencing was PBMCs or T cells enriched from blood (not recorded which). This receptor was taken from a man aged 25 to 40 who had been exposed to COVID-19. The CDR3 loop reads CASSPRRDRWVNEQFF. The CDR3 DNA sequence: TGTGCCAGCAGCCCGCGCCGGGACAGGTGGGTCAATGAGCAGTTCTTC.